This TCR beta chain was obtained from a study of beta chain features in type 1 diabetes. Study findings and constraints: Among patients with Type 1 diabetes, TCRB CDR3s were moderately but significantly shorter in every one of the four CD4+ subsets. Within patients, naive, central memory and Treg TCRB repertoires seemed more similar than within healthy donors.

Based on CD45RO/CCR7/CD25/CD127/CD95/CD27, CD4+ regulatory, stem cell-like memory, naive and central memory cells were sorted. The length of the CDR3 is 11 residues. V was shortened by 1 base and J by 8 bases, with 3 bases between the two germline ends. Germline CDR1 and CDR2: SGHAT and FQNNGV. All of the isolated RNA was reverse transcribed, so expressed TCRB transcripts were sequenced. Profiled with immunoSEQ multiplex PCR; TCRdb holds only in-frame clones, not every one. Among over 300,000 clones listed, approximately 9.7% were seen once. To note about this clone: Its antigen is undetermined.

The chain couples TRBV11-2 to TRBJ2-4; D unclear. The sequenced sample consisted of central memory CD4+ T cells from blood. This receptor was taken from a man in his thirties or forties with type 1 diabetes. DNA of the CDR3: TGTGCCAGCAGCTTAGGAGACATTCAGTACTTC. Amino acids: CASSLGDIQYF. The entire variable domain, with the rest obtained from reference TRBV11-2 and TRBJ2-4, is as follows: EAGVAQSPRYKIIEKRQSVAFWCNPISGHATLYWYQQILGQGPKLLIQFQNNGVVDDSQLPKDRFSAERLKGVDSTLKIQPAKLEDSAVYLCASSLGDIQYFGAGTRLSVL.